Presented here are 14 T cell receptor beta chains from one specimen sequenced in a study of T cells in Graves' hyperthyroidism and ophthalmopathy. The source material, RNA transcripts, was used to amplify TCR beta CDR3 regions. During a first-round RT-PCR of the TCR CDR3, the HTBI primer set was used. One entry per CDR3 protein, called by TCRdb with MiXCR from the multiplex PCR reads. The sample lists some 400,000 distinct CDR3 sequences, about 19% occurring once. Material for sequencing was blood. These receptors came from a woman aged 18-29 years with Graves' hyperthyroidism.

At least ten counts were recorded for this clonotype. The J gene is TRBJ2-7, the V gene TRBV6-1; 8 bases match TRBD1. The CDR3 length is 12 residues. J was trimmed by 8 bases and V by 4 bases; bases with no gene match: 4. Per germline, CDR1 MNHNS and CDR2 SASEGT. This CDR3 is CASSGDRIKQYF. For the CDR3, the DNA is TGTGCCAGCAGTGGGGACAGGATCAAGCAGTACTTC.

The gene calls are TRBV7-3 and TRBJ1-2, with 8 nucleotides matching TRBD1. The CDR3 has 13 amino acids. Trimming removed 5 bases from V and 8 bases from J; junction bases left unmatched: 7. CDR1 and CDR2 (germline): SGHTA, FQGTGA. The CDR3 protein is CASSQDRAGGYTF. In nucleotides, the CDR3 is TGTGCCAGCAGCCAGGACAGGGCGGGGGGCTACACCTTC.

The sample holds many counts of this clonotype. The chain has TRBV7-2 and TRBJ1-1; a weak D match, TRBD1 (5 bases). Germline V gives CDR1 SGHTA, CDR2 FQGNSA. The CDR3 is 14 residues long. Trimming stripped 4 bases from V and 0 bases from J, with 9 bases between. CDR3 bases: TGTGCCAGCAGCTCTTCAGGGCTGAACACTGAAGCTTTCTTT. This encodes CASSSSGLNTEAFF. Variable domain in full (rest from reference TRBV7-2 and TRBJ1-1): GAGVSQSPSNKVTEKGKDVELRCDPISGHTALYWYRQSLGQGLEFLIYFQGNSAPDKSGLPSDRFSAERTGGSVSTLTIQRTQQEDSAVYLCASSSSGLNTEAFFGQGTRLTVV.

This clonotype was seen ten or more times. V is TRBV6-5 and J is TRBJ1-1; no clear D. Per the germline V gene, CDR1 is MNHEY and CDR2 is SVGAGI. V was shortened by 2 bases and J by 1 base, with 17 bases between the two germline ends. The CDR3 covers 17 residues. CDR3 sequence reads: CASSYTTPGAKNTEAFF. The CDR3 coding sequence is TGTGCCAGCAGTTACACTACACCAGGAGCCAAGAACACTGAAGCTTTCTTT.

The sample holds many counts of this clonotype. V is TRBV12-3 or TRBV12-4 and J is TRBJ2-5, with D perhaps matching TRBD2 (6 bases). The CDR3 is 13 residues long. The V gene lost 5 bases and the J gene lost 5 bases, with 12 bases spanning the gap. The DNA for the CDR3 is TGTGCCAGCAGTCCGGGAGAGGTGGAGACCCAGTACTTC. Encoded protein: CASSPGEVETQYF.

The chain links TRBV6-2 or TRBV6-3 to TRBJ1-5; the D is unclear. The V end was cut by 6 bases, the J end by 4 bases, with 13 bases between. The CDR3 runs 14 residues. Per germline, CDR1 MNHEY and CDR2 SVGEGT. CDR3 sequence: CASRPNLQNQPQHF. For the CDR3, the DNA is TGTGCCAGCAGGCCGAACCTTCAAAATCAGCCCCAGCATTTT.

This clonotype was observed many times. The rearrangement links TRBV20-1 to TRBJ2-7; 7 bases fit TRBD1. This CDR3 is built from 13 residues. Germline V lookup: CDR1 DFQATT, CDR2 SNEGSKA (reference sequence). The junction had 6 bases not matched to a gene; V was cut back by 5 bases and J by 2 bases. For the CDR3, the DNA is TGCAGTGCTTACGCCGGGACAGCCTACGAGCAGTACTTC. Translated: CSAYAGTAYEQYF.

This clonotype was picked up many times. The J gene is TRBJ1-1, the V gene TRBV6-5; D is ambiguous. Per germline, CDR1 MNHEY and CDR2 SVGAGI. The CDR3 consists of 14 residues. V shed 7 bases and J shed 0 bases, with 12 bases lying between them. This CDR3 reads CASKGGEMNTEAFF. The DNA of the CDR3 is TGTGCCAGCAAGGGCGGGGAAATGAACACTGAAGCTTTCTTT.

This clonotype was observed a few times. The DNA of the CDR3 is TGCGCCAGCAGCTTGACTAGCGGGGGACCCCAAGAGACCCAGTACTTC. This gives the protein CASSLTSGGPQETQYF. The V and J genes are TRBV5-1 and TRBJ2-5, with 11 bases aligning to TRBD2. CDR1 is SGHRS, CDR2 YFSETQ, per germline. This CDR3 is 16 amino acids long. The J segment lost 1 base and the V segment lost 1 base, leaving 3 bases of the junction unmatched.

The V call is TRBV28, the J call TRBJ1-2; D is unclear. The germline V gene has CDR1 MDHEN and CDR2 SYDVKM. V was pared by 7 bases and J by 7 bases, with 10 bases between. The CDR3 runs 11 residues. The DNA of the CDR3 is TGTGCCAGCAACGACGAGTTTGGCTACACCTTC. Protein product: CASNDEFGYTF.

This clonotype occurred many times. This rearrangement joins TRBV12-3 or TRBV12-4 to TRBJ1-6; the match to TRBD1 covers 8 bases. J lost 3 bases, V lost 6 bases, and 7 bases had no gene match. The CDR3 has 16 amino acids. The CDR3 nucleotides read TGTGCCAGCAGGGACAGGGCCTCCTACTATAATTCACCCCTCCACTTT. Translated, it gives CASRDRASYYNSPLHF.

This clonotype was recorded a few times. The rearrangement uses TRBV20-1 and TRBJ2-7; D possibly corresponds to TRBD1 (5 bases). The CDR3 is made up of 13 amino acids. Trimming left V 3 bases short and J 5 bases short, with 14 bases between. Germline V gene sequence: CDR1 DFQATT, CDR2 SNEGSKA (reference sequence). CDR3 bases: TGCAGTGCTAGGCGGACAATACGGGACGAGCAGTACTTC. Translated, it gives CSARRTIRDEQYF.

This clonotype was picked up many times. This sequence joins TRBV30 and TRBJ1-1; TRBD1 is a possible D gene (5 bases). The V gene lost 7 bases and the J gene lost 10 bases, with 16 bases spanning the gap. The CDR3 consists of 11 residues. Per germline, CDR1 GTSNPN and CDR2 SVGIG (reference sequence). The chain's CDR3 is CASYLGAAAFF. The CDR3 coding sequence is TGTGCCTCTTACTTAGGGGCGGCAGCTTTCTTT.

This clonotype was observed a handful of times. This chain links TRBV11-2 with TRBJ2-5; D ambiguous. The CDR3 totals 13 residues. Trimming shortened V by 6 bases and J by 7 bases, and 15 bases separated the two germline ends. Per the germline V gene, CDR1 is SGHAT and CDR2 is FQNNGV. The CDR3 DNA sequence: TGTGCCAGCAGGGGTAGCAGGCTGGGGACCCAGTACTTC. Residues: CASRGSRLGTQYF.